Listed below are T cell receptor beta chains from one sample, sequenced in a study of shared T cell receptors in the human thymus. Profiling relied on immunoSEQ multiplex PCR, and the TCRdb table lists in-frame clones only, not all of them. Seen here are hundreds of thousands of clones, roughly 90% observed once, and the top ten hold about 0.01%. A further study also used this sample, focusing on human thymus T cells.

The specimen was thymocytes. Source of these receptors: a boy younger than two with a congenital heart defect. Each CDR3 is given with its conserved first and last residue. A D gene is named only where the DNA matches it firmly. Only part of the rows carry a size: once, few, many, or a class if the clone is expanded.

V	J	length	size	D	CDR3	DNA
TRBV14	TRBJ2-1	13	once	TRBD2	CASRLAGSNEQFF	TGTGCCAGCAGGCTAGCGGGCAGCAATGAGCAGTTCTTC
TRBV18	TRBJ2-7	15	-	-	CASSPKGDVGYEQYF	TGTGCCAGCTCACCAAAGGGGGATGTCGGGTACGAGCAGTACTTC
TRBV9	TRBJ1-2	18	once	TRBD1	CASSPTNWTGAGRYGYTF	TGTGCCAGCAGCCCGACCAATTGGACAGGGGCCGGGAGGTATGGCTACACCTTC
TRBV21-1	TRBJ2-7	11	-	-	CASSKINEQYF	TGTGCCAGCAGCAAAATAAACGAGCAGTACTTC
TRBV9	TRBJ2-3	15	-	TRBD1	CASSDETGGTDTQYF	TGTGCCAGCAGCGACGAGACAGGGGGCACAGATACGCAGTATTTT
TRBV10-3	TRBJ2-7	12	once	-	CAISPSTPEQYF	TGTGCCATCAGCCCGTCTACCCCCGAGCAGTACTTC
TRBV15	TRBJ1-3	18	once	-	CATSRGPLEADSGNTIYF	TGTGCCACCAGCAGAGGCCCCCTGGAGGCCGACTCTGGAAACACCATATATTTT
TRBV4-1	TRBJ2-5	17	-	TRBD2	CASSQAGGLAGVGTQYF	TGCGCCAGCAGCCAAGCCGGGGGCCTAGCGGGAGTGGGGACCCAGTACTTC
TRBV11-3	TRBJ2-7	15	-	TRBD2	CASSLTSGRPYEQYF	TGTGCCAGCAGCTTAACTAGCGGGAGGCCCTACGAGCAGTACTTC
TRBV11-2	TRBJ2-7	13	-	TRBD1	CASSPDRSYEQYF	TGTGCCAGCAGCCCGGACAGGTCCTACGAGCAGTACTTC
TRBV6-6	TRBJ2-3	16	-	TRBD2	CASTHRPGGFTDTQYF	TGTGCCAGCACGCATCGTCCGGGAGGATTTACAGATACGCAGTATTTT
TRBV7-3	TRBJ2-7	17	-	TRBD2	CASSSSPGLAGGGEQYF	TGTGCCAGCAGCTCCTCCCCCGGACTAGCGGGAGGGGGCGAGCAGTACTTC
TRBV7-7	TRBJ2-3	15	-	TRBD1	CASSLLGQGQDTQYF	TGTGCCAGCAGCTTATTGGGACAGGGTCAAGATACGCAGTATTTT
TRBV12-5	TRBJ2-3	16	-	-	CASGLGRGRFSDTQYF	TGTGCTAGTGGTTTAGGGAGAGGAAGGTTTTCAGATACGCAGTATTTT
TRBV5-6	TRBJ2-3	15	-	TRBD2	CASSSGLAATDTQYF	TGTGCCAGCAGCTCGGGACTAGCGGCCACAGATACGCAGTATTTT
TRBV7-9	TRBJ2-2	15	-	TRBD2	CASSLGAGGPGELFF	TGTGCCAGCAGCCTGGGCGCGGGGGGACCCGGGGAGCTGTTTTTT
TRBV7-8	TRBJ2-2	16	-	TRBD1	CASSLDRAGGPGELFF	TGTGCCAGCAGCTTAGATAGGGCAGGGGGACCCGGGGAGCTGTTTTTT
TRBV28	TRBJ1-1	14	-	-	CASSLQGISAEAFF	TGTGCCAGCAGTCTTCAGGGGATTTCGGCTGAAGCTTTCTTT
TRBV4-1	TRBJ2-1	15	-	TRBD2	CASSRRLAGGPEQFF	TGCGCCAGCAGCCGCCGACTGGCGGGAGGGCCTGAGCAGTTCTTC
TRBV10-2	TRBJ2-1	15	-	-	CASSDWQDSYNEQFF	TGCGCCAGCAGTGATTGGCAGGACTCCTACAATGAGCAGTTCTTC
TRBV27	TRBJ2-7	12	-	-	CASSGQPYEQYF	TGTGCCAGCAGTGGACAGCCCTACGAGCAGTACTTC
TRBV5-1	TRBJ1-1	14	few	-	CASRLSPRNTEAFF	TGCGCCAGCAGATTAAGTCCGCGGAACACTGAAGCTTTCTTT
TRBV6-1	TRBJ2-7	14	-	TRBD1	CASSGTGRVYEQYF	TGTGCCAGCAGTGGGACAGGGAGAGTCTACGAGCAGTACTTC
TRBV6-1	TRBJ2-7	16	-	-	CASSGSGVTFTYEQYF	TGTGCCAGCAGTGGTTCAGGGGTGACCTTCACCTACGAGCAGTACTTC
TRBV11-2	TRBJ2-7	16	-	TRBD2	CASRFGLAGGWHEQYF	TGTGCCAGCAGGTTCGGACTAGCGGGAGGATGGCACGAGCAGTACTTC
TRBV7-2	TRBJ2-1	17	-	-	CASSLEGPPGGYNEQFF	TGTGCCAGCAGCTTAGAGGGGCCCCCAGGGGGGTACAATGAGCAGTTCTTC
TRBV11-2	TRBJ2-7	15	-	TRBD1	CASSFGTGNSYEQYF	TGTGCCAGCAGCTTTGGGACAGGGAACTCCTACGAGCAGTACTTC
TRBV5-1	TRBJ2-7	20	-	TRBD2	CASSLARTSGRGGWTYEQYF	TGCGCCAGCAGCTTGGCCAGGACTAGCGGGAGAGGGGGGTGGACCTACGAGCAGTACTTC
TRBV29-1	TRBJ1-1	15	once	TRBD1	CSVGHSGGINTEAFF	TGCAGCGTTGGGCACTCAGGGGGCATTAACACTGAAGCTTTCTTT
TRBV25-1	TRBJ2-7	15	once	-	CASSVPSGPHYEQYF	TGTGCCAGCAGTGTACCGAGCGGCCCCCACTACGAGCAGTACTTC
TRBV27	TRBJ2-7	14	-	TRBD1	CASSFRGPSYEQYF	TGTGCCAGCAGTTTCAGGGGGCCCTCCTACGAGCAGTACTTC
TRBV27	TRBJ2-1	13	-	TRBD2	CASGERGYNEQFF	TGTGCCAGCGGAGAGCGGGGCTACAATGAGCAGTTCTTC
TRBV10-3	TRBJ2-1	15	-	-	CAISSVSVRVNEQFF	TGTGCCATCAGTTCTGTCTCTGTCAGGGTGAATGAGCAGTTCTTC
TRBV4-2	TRBJ2-3	20	once	TRBD1	CASSQDVEAGGGHLSDTQYF	TGTGCCAGCAGCCAAGATGTAGAGGCAGGGGGCGGTCATTTGTCGGATACGCAGTATTTT